The source of this T cell receptor (beta chain) is a study of Ad26.COV2.S vaccination and SARS-CoV-2 variants. Whole-study context: By the intramuscular route, Ad26.COV2.S was given once, or twice 56 days apart.

Notes on the study in general: Placebo recipients had lower spike-specific TCR breadth than vaccine recipients.

Treatment indicated: 15 to 20 received Ad26.COV2.S at low or high dose, single or two shots; roughly five received placebo; per-sample allocation not given. The samples were gathered on day 63 after the first injection of vaccine or placebo. Germline V gives CDR1 KGHSH, CDR2 LQKENI. This CDR3 is built from 17 residues. The V segment lost 3 bases and the J segment 8 bases; nucleotides outside the gene matches: 16. About this clone itself: The antigen remains undetermined.

Here immunoSEQ multiplex PCR was the method, and the copy in TCRdb shows in-frame clones only, minus some. The table has about 680,000 clones, 89% seen once; the top ten hold roughly 1.5%. The material sequenced was peripheral blood, taken in a trial of Ad26.COV2.S vaccine versus placebo. V gene TRBV18 combines with J gene TRBJ1-5, with 7 bases fitting TRBD1. The sequence was collected from a person between 18 and 65 years old who received the Ad26.COV2.S COVID-19 vaccine or a placebo. The CDR3 reads CASSPPAGQTRMEPQHF. In DNA form, the CDR3 reads TGTGCCAGCTCACCCCCTGCGGGACAGACGAGGATGGAGCCCCAGCATTTT.